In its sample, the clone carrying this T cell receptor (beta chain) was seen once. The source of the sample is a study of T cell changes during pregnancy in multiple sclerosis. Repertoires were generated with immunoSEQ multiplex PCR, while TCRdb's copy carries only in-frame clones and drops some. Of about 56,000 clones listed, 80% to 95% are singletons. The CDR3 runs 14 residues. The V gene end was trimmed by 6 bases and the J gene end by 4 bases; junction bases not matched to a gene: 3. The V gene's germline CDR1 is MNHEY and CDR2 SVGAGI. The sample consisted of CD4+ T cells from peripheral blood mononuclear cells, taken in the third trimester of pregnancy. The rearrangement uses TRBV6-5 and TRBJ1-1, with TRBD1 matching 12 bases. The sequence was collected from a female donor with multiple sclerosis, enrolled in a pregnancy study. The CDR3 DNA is TGTGCCAGCAGAAGGGACAGGGGGCCCACTGAAGCTTTCTTT. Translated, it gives CASRRDRGPTEAFF.